This TCR beta chain is drawn from a study of blood T cell repertoires in COVID-19. On the study more broadly: COVID-19 samples collected from the United States, Italy and Spain covered acute and convalescent phases.

The germline V gene encodes CDR1 MNHEY and CDR2 SVGEGT. The V end lost 5 bases, the J end lost 1 base, and 9 bases lay between the germline ends. The CDR3 consists of 14 residues. TCRdb keeps only in-frame clones here, not all; method: immunoSEQ multiplex PCR. The data hold about 230,000 clones, with roughly 88% observed a single time. Specimen: peripheral blood. The TCR was taken from a man aged 35 to 55 with acute or convalescent COVID-19. This chain uses TRBV6-2 or TRBV6-3 with TRBJ1-5, with D possibly being TRBD1 (6 bases). CDR3 DNA sequence: TGTGCCAGCAGTGTCGGACAGAGCAATCAGCCCCAGCATTTT. This translates into CASSVGQSNQPQHF.